Following are 3 T cell receptor beta chains from one sample sequenced in a study of cytomegalovirus exposure and HLA in healthy donors. The PCR ran on 60 Vbeta and 13 Jbeta primers. TCRdb's copy holds only in-frame clones and misses some; the assay was immunoSEQ multiplex PCR. This table holds some 93,000 clones, just under 80% found once. The sequenced sample consisted of PBMCs. These receptors originate from a woman aged 40-49 years in good health and CMV-seronegative.

This rearrangement joins TRBV19 to TRBJ2-3; D unresolved. Germline V gene data show CDR1 as LNHDA and CDR2 as SQIVND (reference sequence). This CDR3 has 16 amino acids. Trimming cost V 1 base and J 1 base, with 12 bases left between them. For the CDR3, the DNA is TGTGCCAGTAGTATAGTTGGGCTCGAAGGCACAGATACGCAGTATTTT. Encoded protein: CASSIVGLEGTDTQYF. Looking up the rest from reference TRBV19 and TRBJ2-3 gives the full variable domain: DGGITQSPKYLFRKEGQNVTLSCEQNLNHDAMYWYRQDPGQGLRLIYYSQIVNDFQKGDIAEGYSVSREKKESFPLTVTSAQKNPTAFYLCASSIVGLEGTDTQYFGPGTRLTVL.

V usage is TRBV5-4 and J usage is TRBJ2-5; 10 nucleotides line up with TRBD1. Germline V gene lookup returns CDR1 SGHNT and CDR2 YYREEE (reference sequence). CDR3 length: 17 residues. V shed 3 bases, J shed 5 bases, and the junction held 13 bases outside the gene matches. CDR3 sequence reads: CASSSSATTGGGETQYF. CDR3 nucleotides: TGTGCCAGCAGCTCATCTGCCACGACAGGGGGCGGTGAGACCCAGTACTTC.

J is TRBJ2-1 and V is TRBV5-4, with 13 bases lining up with TRBD2. V trimming: 4 bases; J trimming: 4 bases; junction bases outside the gene matches: 8. Germline CDR1 reads SGHNT; CDR2 reads YYREEE (reference sequence). CDR3 length equals 17 residues. DNA of the CDR3: TGTGCCAGCAGCCGCGTGTGGACTAGCGGGGGTTACAATGAGCAGTTCTTC. Translating gives CASSRVWTSGGYNEQFF.